These 14 T cell receptor beta chains were sequenced from one sample in a study of T cell repertoires in cytomegalovirus infection. TCRdb re-called the reads with MiXCR, one entry per CDR3 protein. The sample carries about 920,000 distinct CDR3 sequences, roughly 31% recorded once. These receptors are not linked to any known antigen. Source: cultured CD8+ T cells from PBMCs, taken from culture after CMV antigen stimulation. Receptors originate from a human donor in good health (CMV status not recorded). Some clones in this sample may be carry-over from other donors' samples.

Worth noting for this clonotype: A far larger clone differs by one base, so this is likely a read error. The chain carries TRBV7-6 and TRBJ1-1; D remains ambiguous. Looked up from germline, CDR1 is SGHVS and CDR2 is FNYEAQ. The CDR3 has 14 amino acids. CDR3 sequence (DNA): TGTGCCAACAGCTTAGGTTCAGGTAACACTGAAGCTTTCTTT. Its translation: CANSLGSGNTEAFF.

On this clonotype: The germline gene is not matched at one end of the junction; a read error may be the cause. The chain employs TRBV3-1 and TRBJ2-2; possibly TRBD1 or TRBD2 for D (7 bases each). The CDR3 consists of 17 residues. CDR1 LGHDT and CDR2 YNNKEL come from the germline V gene (reference sequence). As DNA, the CDR3 is TGTGCCAGCAGCCAAGATGGGGAGGGGGCGTGCACCGGGAAGCTGTTTTTT. It translates to CASSQDGEGACTGKLFF.

This clonotype was detected a few times. V usage is TRBV7-6 and J usage is TRBJ1-1; D is uncertain. The CDR3 contains 15 residues. Trimming took off 4 bases at V and 1 base at J, with 13 bases between the two ends. CDR1 and CDR2 from the germline V gene are SGHVS and FNYEAQ. CDR3 sequence reads: CASSSLNEPNTEAFF. CDR3 coding DNA: TGTGCCAGCAGCTCCTTAAATGAACCGAACACTGAAGCTTTCTTT.

The V call is TRBV29-1, the J call TRBJ1-1; TRBD1 might be the D (6 bases). Trimming cost V 6 bases and J 0 bases, with 17 bases left between them. This CDR3 comprises 15 residues. CDR1 and CDR2 (germline): SQVTM, ANQGSEA. CDR3: CSVSGQRTMNTEAFF. The DNA of the CDR3 is TGCAGCGTCTCCGGACAGCGAACTATGAACACTGAAGCTTTCTTT.

This clonotype appeared a few times. The chain is built from TRBV20-1 and TRBJ1-1; 7 bases map to TRBD1. The CDR3 is 14 amino acids. Germline assignment: CDR1 DFQATT and CDR2 SNEGSKA (reference sequence). The J segment lost 1 base and the V segment lost 4 bases, leaving 6 bases of the junction unmatched. The CDR3: CSAITGVANTEAFF. CDR3 nucleotide sequence: TGCAGTGCTATAACAGGGGTTGCGAACACTGAAGCTTTCTTT.

The gene calls are TRBV12-3 or TRBV12-4 and TRBJ1-5; D is perhaps TRBD1 (6 bases). The V gene lost 4 bases and the J gene lost 0 bases, with 13 bases spanning the gap. CDR3 size: 16 residues. As DNA, the CDR3 is TGTGCCAGCAGTTCTTCAGGGGACGGTAGCAATCAGCCCCAGCATTTT. This translates into CASSSSGDGSNQPQHF.

V usage is TRBV7-9 and J usage is TRBJ1-1; D perhaps matches TRBD1 (5 bases). Trimming took off 8 bases at V and 0 bases at J, with 10 bases between the two ends. Germline V lookup: CDR1 SEHNR, CDR2 FQNEAQ (reference sequence). The CDR3 sequence is 13 residues long. The chain's CDR3 is CASWAGMNTEAFF. The CDR3 region has the DNA TGTGCCAGCTGGGCAGGGATGAACACTGAAGCTTTCTTT.

The rearrangement uses TRBV27 and TRBJ1-1; perhaps TRBD1 as D (6 bases). V lost 8 bases and J 1 base, leaving 17 bases between the germline ends. There are 15 residues in the CDR3. Looked up from germline, CDR1 is MNHEY and CDR2 is SMNVEV (reference sequence). CDR3 bases: TGTGCCAGCGCCGGGGGCGGCCCAGGGAACACTGAAGCTTTCTTT. Translating it yields CASAGGGPGNTEAFF.

This clonotype was counted many times. The chain employs TRBV12-3 or TRBV12-4 and TRBJ2-3, with TRBD1 matching 8 bases. With 6 bases clipped from V and 4 bases from J, the junction kept 9 bases outside the gene matches. This CDR3 comprises 15 residues. CDR3 DNA sequence: TGTGCCAGCAGAGGCCGGGACAGGTTGCCAGATACGCAGTATTTT. Its translation is CASRGRDRLPDTQYF.

The rearrangement uses TRBV19 and TRBJ1-5; no clear D gene. This CDR3 is 12 amino acids long. Per the germline V gene, CDR1 is LNHDA and CDR2 is SQIVND (reference sequence). V was trimmed by 7 bases and J by 1 base, leaving 5 bases between them. CDR3 sequence: CASIGSNQPQHF. Here the CDR3 DNA reads TGTGCCAGTATCGGAAGCAATCAGCCCCAGCATTTT.

This clonotype was detected many times. V usage is TRBV7-8 and J usage is TRBJ1-5; tentatively, D is TRBD1 (6 bases). CDR1 SGHVS and CDR2 FQNEAQ come from the germline V gene. V lost 2 bases and J 5 bases, leaving 10 bases between the germline ends. CDR3 length: 14 amino acids. The CDR3 spells CASSLRTDYQPQHF. The CDR3 bases are TGTGCCAGCAGCTTAAGGACAGATTATCAGCCCCAGCATTTT.

This clonotype was detected ten times or more. The junction differs from germline at one of its ends, possibly a read error. The chain has TRBV5-1 and TRBJ2-1; TRBD2 matches 8 bases. CDR1 and CDR2 from the germline V gene are SGHRS and YFSETQ. The CDR3 consists of 15 residues. This CDR3 reads CASSLLAGSYNEQFF. The CDR3 bases are TGTGCCAGCAGCTTATTAGCGGGGAGCTACAATGAGCAGTTCTTC.

This clonotype has more than one count but fewer than ten. The rearrangement uses TRBV4-1 and TRBJ2-5; 13 bases fit TRBD2. The trim removed 4 bases at V and 2 bases at J, leaving 13 bases unmatched. Per germline, CDR1 MGHRA and CDR2 YSYEKL. This CDR3 has 19 amino acids. This chain's CDR3 is CASSPYTEGLAGNQETQYF. The CDR3 coding sequence is TGCGCCAGCAGCCCCTACACCGAGGGACTAGCGGGGAATCAAGAGACCCAGTACTTC.

This clonotype has more than one count but fewer than ten. The chain joins TRBV10-2 to TRBJ1-1; D might be TRBD1 (6 bases). This CDR3 is built from 14 residues. Germline CDR1 reads WSHSY; CDR2 reads SAAADI. Trimming cost V 4 bases and J 1 base, with 10 bases left between them. CDR3 nucleotide sequence: TGCGCCAGCAGTGGGGGGGCAACGAACACTGAAGCTTTCTTT. Amino acid sequence: CASSGGATNTEAFF.